These T cell receptor beta chains were read from a single sample in a study of blood T cell repertoires in COVID-19. The protocol was immunoSEQ multiplex PCR, while the TCRdb copy is restricted to in-frame clones and leaves out a portion. The data contain approximately 220,000 clones, about 86% of them seen just once; the ten biggest clones take up 3%. Sequencing used peripheral blood. The receptors here all came from a woman in her twenties or thirties who had recovered from COVID-19. The CDR3 runs from the conserved cysteine through the conserved F or W. Each record gives: D gene, V gene, J gene, clone size, CDR3 protein, CDR3 DNA. A D gene is named only where the DNA matches it firmly. For some rows the clone size is stated as once, few or many, or as a class when expanded; others skip it.

D gene: TRBD2
V gene: TRBV4-1
J gene: TRBJ2-7
clone size: .
CDR3 protein: CASSPGSWTSGRYEQYF
CDR3 DNA: TGCGCCAGCAGCCCCGGGAGCTGGACTAGCGGGAGGTACGAGCAGTACTTC

D gene: .
V gene: TRBV5-5
J gene: TRBJ2-1
clone size: .
CDR3 protein: CASSPWGAAPYNEQFF
CDR3 DNA: TGTGCCAGCAGCCCATGGGGAGCTGCCCCCTACAATGAGCAGTTCTTC

D gene: TRBD1
V gene: TRBV4-2
J gene: TRBJ1-2
clone size: .
CDR3 protein: CASSYGTDDGYTF
CDR3 DNA: TGTGCCAGCAGTTACGGGACAGACGATGGCTACACCTTC

D gene: .
V gene: TRBV29-1
J gene: TRBJ2-2
clone size: .
CDR3 protein: CSVLRAMNTGELFF
CDR3 DNA: TGCAGCGTTCTCAGGGCAATGAACACCGGGGAGCTGTTTTTT

D gene: TRBD1
V gene: TRBV5-1
J gene: TRBJ1-6
clone size: .
CDR3 protein: CASRGDSRSPLHF
CDR3 DNA: TGCGCCAGCAGGGGGGACAGTAGGTCACCCCTCCACTTT

D gene: TRBD2
V gene: TRBV19
J gene: TRBJ2-1
clone size: .
CDR3 protein: CASNPSGRAHEQFF
CDR3 DNA: TGTGCCAGTAATCCTAGCGGGAGGGCCCATGAGCAGTTCTTC

D gene: .
V gene: TRBV28
J gene: TRBJ1-2
clone size: .
CDR3 protein: CASRMAALYGYTF
CDR3 DNA: TGTGCCAGCAGGATGGCCGCCTTGTATGGCTACACCTTC

D gene: .
V gene: TRBV20-1
J gene: TRBJ1-2
clone size: .
CDR3 protein: CSARAGQGYTF
CDR3 DNA: TGCAGTGCTCGGGCGGGGCAGGGCTACACCTTC

D gene: .
V gene: TRBV6-5
J gene: TRBJ1-2
clone size: .
CDR3 protein: CASSQTNSVYGYTF
CDR3 DNA: TGTGCCAGCAGTCAGACTAATTCCGTCTATGGCTACACCTTC

D gene: .
V gene: TRBV6-1
J gene: TRBJ2-3
clone size: .
CDR3 protein: CASSVGAARTDTQYF
CDR3 DNA: TGTGCCAGCTCTGTAGGTGCGGCTCGCACAGATACGCAGTATTTT

D gene: .
V gene: TRBV7-9
J gene: TRBJ1-1
clone size: .
CDR3 protein: CASSLGGLEAFF
CDR3 DNA: TGTGCCAGCAGCTTAGGTGGGCTTGAAGCTTTCTTT

D gene: TRBD1
V gene: TRBV5-1
J gene: TRBJ1-3
clone size: .
CDR3 protein: CASSPPTGRSGNTIYF
CDR3 DNA: TGCGCCAGCAGCCCGCCGACAGGGAGATCCGGAAACACCATATATTTT

D gene: TRBD1
V gene: TRBV11-1
J gene: TRBJ2-7
clone size: .
CDR3 protein: CASSLAGTGGYEQYF
CDR3 DNA: TGTGCCAGCAGCTTAGCCGGGACAGGGGGGTACGAGCAGTACTTC

D gene: TRBD2
V gene: TRBV7-9
J gene: TRBJ2-2
clone size: .
CDR3 protein: CASSLKRLASAGELFF
CDR3 DNA: TGTGCCAGCAGCTTGAAGCGACTAGCGAGTGCCGGGGAACTGTTTTTT

D gene: .
V gene: TRBV28
J gene: TRBJ1-6
clone size: .
CDR3 protein: CASSLSQGSNSPLHF
CDR3 DNA: TGTGCCAGCAGTTTATCCCAGGGAAGTAATTCACCCCTCCACTTT

D gene: .
V gene: TRBV6-6
J gene: TRBJ2-7
clone size: many
CDR3 protein: CASSYSLDSYEQYF
CDR3 DNA: TGTGCCAGCAGTTACTCCCTGGACAGCTACGAGCAGTACTTC

D gene: .
V gene: TRBV5-1
J gene: TRBJ1-4
clone size: .
CDR3 protein: CASTGGSEGEKLFF
CDR3 DNA: TGCGCCAGCACCGGGGGGTCCGAGGGTGAAAAACTGTTTTTT

D gene: .
V gene: TRBV20-1
J gene: TRBJ1-2
clone size: once
CDR3 protein: CSASEMGSGYTF
CDR3 DNA: TGCAGTGCTAGTGAAATGGGGAGTGGCTACACCTTC

D gene: .
V gene: TRBV7-8
J gene: TRBJ2-7
clone size: .
CDR3 protein: CASSFMGVVYEQYF
CDR3 DNA: TGTGCCAGCAGTTTTATGGGAGTAGTGTACGAGCAGTACTTC

D gene: .
V gene: TRBV9
J gene: TRBJ2-3
clone size: .
CDR3 protein: CASSLVADTQYF
CDR3 DNA: TGTGCCAGCAGCTTAGTAGCAGATACGCAGTATTTT

D gene: TRBD1
V gene: TRBV5-1
J gene: TRBJ2-2
clone size: .
CDR3 protein: CASSPEGQGSKNTGELFF
CDR3 DNA: TGCGCCAGCAGCCCAGAGGGACAGGGTTCCAAGAACACCGGGGAGCTGTTTTTT

D gene: .
V gene: TRBV7-6
J gene: TRBJ1-4
clone size: .
CDR3 protein: CASCPGGIEKLFF
CDR3 DNA: TGTGCCAGCTGTCCGGGGGGGATCGAAAAACTGTTTTTT

D gene: .
V gene: TRBV21-1
J gene: TRBJ2-4
clone size: .
CDR3 protein: CASNRGTSGRRQNIQYF
CDR3 DNA: TGTGCCAGCAATCGGGGAACTAGCGGGAGAAGGCAAAACATTCAGTACTTC

D gene: .
V gene: TRBV27
J gene: TRBJ1-2
clone size: .
CDR3 protein: CASSLWGGGGYTF
CDR3 DNA: TGTGCCAGCAGTTTATGGGGGGGTGGGGGCTACACCTTC

D gene: TRBD1
V gene: TRBV27
J gene: TRBJ2-7
clone size: .
CDR3 protein: CASSRQGGHEQYF
CDR3 DNA: TGTGCCAGCAGTAGACAGGGGGGACACGAGCAGTACTTC

D gene: TRBD1
V gene: TRBV2
J gene: TRBJ2-5
clone size: once
CDR3 protein: CASSGSGGYGETQYF
CDR3 DNA: TGTGCCAGCAGTGGGTCAGGGGGCTACGGAGAGACCCAGTACTTC

D gene: .
V gene: TRBV6-5
J gene: TRBJ1-1
clone size: .
CDR3 protein: CASSYSLTANTEAFF
CDR3 DNA: TGTGCCAGCAGTTACAGTTTGACAGCGAACACTGAAGCTTTCTTT

D gene: TRBD1
V gene: TRBV4-1
J gene: TRBJ1-5
clone size: many
CDR3 protein: CASSLQTGPHQPQHF
CDR3 DNA: TGCGCCAGCAGCCTCCAGACAGGGCCGCATCAGCCCCAGCATTTT

D gene: .
V gene: TRBV7-9
J gene: TRBJ2-7
clone size: few
CDR3 protein: CASSLTGSSYEQYF
CDR3 DNA: TGTGCCAGCAGTCTGACAGGTTCCTCCTACGAGCAGTACTTC

D gene: .
V gene: TRBV21-1
J gene: TRBJ2-2
clone size: .
CDR3 protein: CASSKCLLRRDRGINTGELFF
CDR3 DNA: TGTGCCAGCAGCAAATGCCTTCTCAGAAGGGACAGGGGGATTAACACCGGGGAGCTGTTTTTT

D gene: .
V gene: TRBV6-5
J gene: TRBJ2-7
clone size: .
CDR3 protein: CASLAGDVYEQYF
CDR3 DNA: TGTGCCAGCCTGGCAGGGGACGTCTACGAGCAGTACTTC

D gene: .
V gene: TRBV28
J gene: TRBJ2-2
clone size: .
CDR3 protein: CASSRRTILTGELFF
CDR3 DNA: TGTGCCAGCAGTCGGCGGACTATCCTCACCGGGGAGCTGTTTTTT